These 14 T cell receptor beta chains came from one sample sequenced in a study of memory CD4+ T cells and cytomegalovirus serostatus. Single viable CD3+CD4+CD8-CD45RO+ cells were sorted as the memory CD4+ T cells. Generated by immunoSEQ multiplex PCR, the TCRdb table keeps only in-frame clones and is missing some. The sample contains roughly 60,000 clones, about 81% of which appear only once. Material: memory CD4+ T cells from blood. All receptors derive from an adult in good health and CMV-seronegative.

The chain has TRBV19 and TRBJ1-1; no reliable D call. V lost 2 bases and J lost 7, with 14 bases in between. CDR1 is LNHDA, CDR2 SQIVND, per germline (reference sequence). The CDR3 is 14 amino acids. The CDR3, as DNA: TGTGCCAGTAGTATAAGGCGACGGGTTAATGAAGCTTTCTTT. The encoded protein is CASSIRRRVNEAFF.

This rearrangement joins TRBV28 to TRBJ1-5, with 9 bases identical to TRBD1. Germline trimming cut 4 bases from V and 7 bases from J; bases unmatched to any gene: 8. The CDR3 loop spans 15 amino acids. The germline V gene encodes CDR1 MDHEN and CDR2 SYDVKM. The CDR3 coding sequence is TGTGCCAGCAGTTACCCGGGACAGGGACACCAGCCCCAGCATTTT. Encoded protein: CASSYPGQGHQPQHF.

In nucleotides, the CDR3 is TGTGCCAGCAGCCAAGATAGCCTAGCCAACGTCCTGACTTTC. This gives the protein CASSQDSLANVLTF. The genes are TRBV14 and TRBJ2-6; D remains ambiguous. CDR3 length equals 14 residues. Trimming took off 0 bases at V and 7 bases at J, with 7 bases between the two ends. Germline CDR1 reads SGHDN; CDR2 reads FVKESK. Variable domain in full (rest from reference TRBV14 and TRBJ2-6): EAGVTQFPSHSVIEKGQTVTLRCDPISGHDNLYWYRRVMGKEIKFLLHFVKESKQDESGMPNNRFLAERTGGTYSTLKVQPAELEDSGVYFCASSQDSLANVLTFGAGSRLTVL.

CDR3 in amino acids: CASPDRLAKNIQYF. DNA of the CDR3: TGTGCCAGTCCAGACAGATTAGCCAAAAACATTCAGTACTTC. The rearrangement uses TRBV21-1 and TRBJ2-4; the D call TRBD1 from the table was never checked on the DNA. TRBV21-1 is a recognized pseudogene. The CDR3 consists of 14 residues.

This clone qualifies as medium-sized. The chain recombines TRBV9 with TRBJ1-3; D unresolved. The CDR3 is 14 residues long. V lost 1 base to trimming and J lost 4 bases, with 9 bases between them. The V gene's germline CDR1 is SGDLS and CDR2 YYNGEE. The CDR3 region is CASSVNQQGNTIYF. The CDR3 DNA is TGTGCCAGCAGCGTAAATCAGCAGGGAAACACCATATATTTT.

This clone was recorded a few times. J is TRBJ1-2 and V is TRBV10-2; 7 positions agree with TRBD1. Germline V gene data show CDR1 as WSHSY and CDR2 as SAAADI. The V gene end was trimmed by 6 bases and the J gene end by 7 bases; junction bases not matched to a gene: 8. The CDR3 sequence is 13 residues long. The DNA of the CDR3 is TGCGCCAGCAGCCTAGACAGGGTTGGTGGCTACACCTTC. It specifies CASSLDRVGGYTF.

V is TRBV7-3 and J is TRBJ2-3, with D tentatively TRBD1 (6 bases). This CDR3 has 16 amino acids. CDR1 SGHTA and CDR2 FQGTGA come from the germline V gene. Between the trimmed V and J ends, which lost 0 bases and 1 base, there was a span of 11 bases. CDR3 in amino acids: CASSLTPGAGTDTQYF. Here the CDR3 DNA reads TGTGCCAGCAGCTTAACCCCAGGGGCCGGCACAGATACGCAGTATTTT.

The rearrangement joins TRBV27 to TRBJ2-7; TRBD2 is a possible D gene (5 bases). CDR1 is MNHEY, CDR2 SMNVEV, per germline (reference sequence). The germline V and J ends were trimmed by 6 bases and 5 bases, with 20 bases remaining between them. The CDR3 covers 15 residues. Written as DNA, the CDR3 is TGTGCCAGCAGGTACCTTAGGCCAGGACTCGACGAGCAGTACTTC. This codes for CASRYLRPGLDEQYF.

The gene calls are TRBV2 and TRBJ2-5, with 9 bases matching TRBD2. Germline lookup yields CDR1 SNHLY and CDR2 FYNNEI. Losses at the gene ends were 7 bases for V and 4 bases for J; bases not matched to a gene: 7. The CDR3 contains 14 residues. CDR3 coding DNA: TGTGCCAGCATTCTAGCGGGAATGGGAGAGACCCAGTACTTC. Amino acids: CASILAGMGETQYF. The full variable domain, in which reference TRBV2 and TRBJ2-5 provide the parts outside the CDR3, is EPEVTQTPSHQVTQMGQEVILRCVPISNHLYFYWYRQILGQKVEFLVSFYNNEISEKSEIFDDQFSVERPDGSNFTLKIRSTKLEDSAMYFCASILAGMGETQYFGPGTRLLVL.

For the CDR3, the DNA is TGTGCCAGCAGTTCTCCCACCCCAGGAAACACCATATATTTT. It encodes CASSSPTPGNTIYF. This chain uses TRBV28 with TRBJ1-3; D remains ambiguous. The CDR3 has 14 residues. Germline values: CDR1 MDHEN, CDR2 SYDVKM. V shed 4 bases and J shed 4 bases, with 11 bases lying between them.

The genes are TRBV5-6 and TRBJ1-4; D gene unclear. Germline-derived CDR1 and CDR2 are SGHDT and YYEEEE. The CDR3 is 15 amino acids. Between the trimmed V and J ends, which lost 0 bases and 0 bases, there was a span of 6 bases. CDR3: CASSLAPTTNEKLFF. DNA for the CDR3: TGTGCCAGCAGCTTGGCGCCCACAACTAATGAAAAACTGTTTTTT.

This rearrangement joins TRBV5-4 to TRBJ2-1; a weak D match, TRBD1 (5 bases). V lost 1 base and J 6 bases, leaving 11 bases between the germline ends. Germline assignment: CDR1 SGHNT and CDR2 YYREEE (reference sequence). The CDR3 length is 14 residues. CDR3 nucleotide sequence: TGTGCCAGCAGCTTGCCTCGAAGGGGCAATGAGCAGTTCTTC. It yields the protein CASSLPRRGNEQFF. The entire variable domain, with the rest obtained from reference TRBV5-4 and TRBJ2-1, is as follows: ETGVTQSPTHLIKTRGQQVTLRCSSQSGHNTVSWYQQALGQGPQFIFQYYREEENGRGNFPPRFSGLQFPNYSSELNVNALELDDSALYLCASSLPRRGNEQFFGPGTRLTVL.

The V and J genes are TRBV30 and TRBJ2-2, with 10 bases fitting TRBD1. This CDR3 is 14 amino acids long. Trimming removed 1 base from V and 4 bases from J; junction bases left unmatched: 0. Germline assignment: CDR1 GTSNPN and CDR2 SVGIG (reference sequence). CDR3 nucleotides: TGTGCCTGGAGTGGGACAGGGGGCACCGGGGAGCTGTTTTTT. Translation gives CAWSGTGGTGELFF.

V usage is TRBV7-9 and J usage is TRBJ2-7; the D is unclear. The CDR3 sequence is 14 residues long. Germline V gene sequence: CDR1 SEHNR, CDR2 FQNEAQ (reference sequence). The V end was cut by 1 base, the J end by 2 bases, with 9 bases between. In DNA form, the CDR3 reads TGTGCCAGCAGCTTAGGGCCAGGTGCCTACGAGCAGTACTTC. Translating it yields CASSLGPGAYEQYF.